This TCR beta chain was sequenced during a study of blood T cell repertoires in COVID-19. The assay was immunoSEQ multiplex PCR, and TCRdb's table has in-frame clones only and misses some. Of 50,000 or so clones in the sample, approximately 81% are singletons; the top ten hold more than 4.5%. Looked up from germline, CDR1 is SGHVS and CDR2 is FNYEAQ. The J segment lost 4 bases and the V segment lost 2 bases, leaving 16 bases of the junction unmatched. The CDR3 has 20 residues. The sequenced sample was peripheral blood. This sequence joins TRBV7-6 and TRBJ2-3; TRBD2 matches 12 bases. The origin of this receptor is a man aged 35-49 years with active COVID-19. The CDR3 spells CASSLRAGGTSGRSADTQYF. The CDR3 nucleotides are TGTGCCAGCAGCTTAAGAGCAGGGGGTACTAGCGGGAGGTCAGCAGATACGCAGTATTTT.